This record concerns one T cell receptor beta chain sequence. Its antigen is unknown. Base qualities are missing; no much larger clone stands one base away. The junction carries 12 bases between V and J, which are trimmed by 6 bases and 1 base respectively. Per the germline V gene (reference sequence), LNHDA is the CDR1 and SQIVND is the CDR2. Including cysteine and phenylalanine, the CDR3 has 15 amino acids. Here the CDR3 DNA is all that survives: 45 bases in frame from base 1. The immunoSEQ Assay, a bias-controlled multiplex PCR, was used to amplify TCRbeta CDR3 regions from genomic DNA. As for how the authors treated the data: Within the assay, amplification of reference gene primers was used to estimate how many nucleated cells each sample contained. To quantify the absolute abundance of each unique TCRbeta CDR3 rearrangement, sequence reads were collapsed and filtered. For each sample, productive Simpson clonality was calculated as the square root of Simpson's diversity index across productive rearrangements. The immuneACCESS repertoire file appears here via TCRdb, limited to in-frame rearrangements. These files lack a portion of the clones; in checked studies, under half of the deficit traces to unresolved V genes, and the cause of the others is not known. V and J calls and clone size are copied from that table; D and trimming were computed from the DNA. The sample contains approximately 390,000 clones, around 87% of them found a single time. The ten largest account for about 2.1% of the sample.

At one collaborating source in Seattle, patients were enrolled during active infection and were followed longitudinally through the course of disease. Whole blood was collected in K2EDTA tubes by collaborating institutions according to the institutions' own protocols. For TCRbeta analysis, collaborators shipped samples as frozen whole blood, isolated PBMCs, or DNA extracted from either of those sample types. The data were taken from a study of blood T cell repertoires in COVID-19 (dated by TCRdb to the early 2020s). About the full investigation: The collaborator samples originated in the United States, Italy and Spain and spanned the acute and convalescent phases of COVID-19. The repertoires were made available in a free public database intended to serve as a resource for research on the immune response to SARS-CoV-2. The samples were drawn from two sources: the first 160 participants of the ongoing ImmuneRACE study, and 1,200 or so subjects contributed by 6 global collaborators. Where available, HLA class I and class II types were taken from metadata supplied by the sample provider and were not determined by assay-based typing. The prospective study material was composed of cDNA or gDNA derived from T cells, B-cell-depleted T cells, or PBMCs. Nearly every sample came with metadata listing a de-identified subject ID, COVID-19 status, age in years and sex. Deeply sampled blood TCRbeta repertoires from subjects exposed to, actively infected with, or recovered from COVID-19 were included in the dataset.

Overall study results and their limits: The amount of clinical and demographic metadata varied by source and participant and was provided uncurated.

The TCR sequence derives from a woman between 55 and 75 years old with COVID-19, enrolled during active disease. Source material: peripheral blood. This sequence uses TRBV19 and TRBJ2-2, with TRBD1 as a weak D call on 6 bases. The encoded CDR3 is CASSLTGMNTGELFF. The nucleotides are TGTGCCAGTAGCCTGACAGGAATGAACACCGGGGAGCTGTTTTTT.